This paragraph covers one T cell receptor (beta chain) sequence. The antigen is unknown. This record belongs to a study of OX40 agonist ivuxolimab in advanced cancers. Overall study context: Patients in dose escalation had liver, melanoma, kidney or head and neck cancers. Three dose-escalation patients had partial responses: one with hepatocellular carcinoma and two with cutaneous melanoma. Notes on the study in general: People who partly responded at 0.1-3.0 mg/kg had some of the least clonal expansion seen.

Germline lookup yields CDR1 LGHNT and CDR2 FRNRAP. V lost 1 base and J lost 4; bases outside the gene matches: 1. The CDR3 length is 14 residues. Baseline, cycle 4 day 1, and cycle 7 day 1 were the blood sampling points. This table comes from immunoSEQ multiplex PCR, and its TCRdb copy is limited to in-frame clones, with some not included. The sample has 60,000 to 75,000 clones, approximately 84% seen once. The clonotype was recovered from an adult with an advanced solid tumor such as melanoma, head and neck, liver or kidney cancer. Here the sequenced sample was CD4+ or CD8+ T cells sorted from blood, taken in a trial of the OX40 agonist ivuxolimab. The V call is TRBV12-5, the J call TRBJ1-5; 7 bases match TRBD1. This chain's CDR3 is CASGLGDRNQPQHF. The CDR3 bases are TGTGCTAGTGGTTTGGGGGACAGAAATCAGCCCCAGCATTTT. Combining the CDR3 with reference TRBV12-5 and TRBJ1-5 gives the whole variable domain DARVTQTPRHKVTEMGQEVTMRCQPILGHNTVFWYRQTMMQGLELLAYFRNRAPLDDSGMPKDRFSAEMPDATLATLKIQPSEPRDSAVYFCASGLGDRNQPQHFGDGTRLSIL.